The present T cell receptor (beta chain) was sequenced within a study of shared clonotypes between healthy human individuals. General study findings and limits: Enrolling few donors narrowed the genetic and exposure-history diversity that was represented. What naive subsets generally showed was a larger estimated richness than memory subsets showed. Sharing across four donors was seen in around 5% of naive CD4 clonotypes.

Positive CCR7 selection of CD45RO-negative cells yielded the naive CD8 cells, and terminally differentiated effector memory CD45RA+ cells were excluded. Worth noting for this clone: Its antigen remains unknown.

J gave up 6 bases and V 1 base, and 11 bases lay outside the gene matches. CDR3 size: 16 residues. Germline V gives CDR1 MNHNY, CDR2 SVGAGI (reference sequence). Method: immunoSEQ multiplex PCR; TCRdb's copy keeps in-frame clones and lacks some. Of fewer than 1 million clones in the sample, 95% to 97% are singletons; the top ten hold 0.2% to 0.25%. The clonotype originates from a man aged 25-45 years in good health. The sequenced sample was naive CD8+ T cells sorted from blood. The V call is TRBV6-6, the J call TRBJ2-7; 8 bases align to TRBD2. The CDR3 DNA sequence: TGTGCCAGCAGTTACTTCCCGGAGCGGGAGAAAGGCGAGCAGTACTTC. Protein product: CASSYFPEREKGEQYF.